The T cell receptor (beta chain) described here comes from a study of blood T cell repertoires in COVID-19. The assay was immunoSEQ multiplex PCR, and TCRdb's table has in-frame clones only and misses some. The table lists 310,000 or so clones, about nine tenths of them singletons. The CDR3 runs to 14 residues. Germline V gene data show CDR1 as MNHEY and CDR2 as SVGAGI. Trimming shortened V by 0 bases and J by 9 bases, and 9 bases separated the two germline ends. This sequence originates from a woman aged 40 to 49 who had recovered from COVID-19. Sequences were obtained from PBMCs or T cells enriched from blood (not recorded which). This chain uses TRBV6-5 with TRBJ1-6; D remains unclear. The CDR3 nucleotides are TGTGCCAGCAGTTACTCGTTGCGGGGTTCACCCCTCCACTTT. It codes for CASSYSLRGSPLHF.